The 10 T cell receptor beta chains in this list originate from one sample, sequenced in a study of human T cells and chemical hapten exposure. Specified time point: patch test 1, 2 weeks after DPC sensitization. This sample's treatment: therapeutic diphenylcyclopropenone sensitization with weekly scalp DPC. MiXCR, applied by TCRdb to the RACE reads, yields one record per CDR3 protein. The sample lists some 180,000 distinct CDR3 sequences; approximately 20% were seen once. The sequencing used whole blood, collected in connection with sensitization to the hapten diphenylcyclopropenone (DPC). These receptors all come from a woman aged 50 to 60 with alopecia areata. Some clones in this sample may be carry-over from other donors' samples.

A few counts support this clonotype. This chain links TRBV7-9 with TRBJ1-6; D remains ambiguous. Germline V lookup: CDR1 SEHNR, CDR2 FQNEAQ (reference sequence). The CDR3 has 14 residues. Trimming removed 1 base from V and 6 bases from J, with 7 bases in between. The CDR3, as DNA: TGTGCCAGCAGCTTAGAACAGTCTAATTCACCCCTCCACTTT. This sequence encodes CASSLEQSNSPLHF.

The chain recombines TRBV11-1 with TRBJ1-2, with 7 bases fitting TRBD1. Trimming at V came to 4 bases and at J to 2 bases, leaving 7 bases not matched to a gene. The CDR3 is made up of 15 amino acids. Germline loops: CDR1 SGHAT, CDR2 FQDESV (reference sequence). The CDR3 bases are TGTGCCAGCAGCTCCAGACAGGGACGGAACTATGGCTACACCTTC. This sequence encodes CASSSRQGRNYGYTF.

The chain recombines TRBV20-1 with TRBJ2-5; TRBD2 might be the D (5 bases). The germline V gene has CDR1 DFQATT and CDR2 SNEGSKA (reference sequence). CDR3 length equals 17 residues. V gave up 5 bases and J gave up 0 bases, with 22 bases separating them. The CDR3 region is CSAALARLPLYQETQYF. The DNA of the CDR3 is TGCAGTGCTGCCTTAGCGAGACTTCCCTTGTACCAAGAGACCCAGTACTTC.

This clonotype has a handful of counts. This chain joins TRBV27 and TRBJ1-4; TRBD1 might be the D (6 bases). The V and J ends lost 3 bases and 7 bases respectively, with 9 bases between them. Germline V gives CDR1 MNHEY, CDR2 SMNVEV (reference sequence). The CDR3 loop spans 13 amino acids. The CDR3 region is CASSFLGAEKLFF. Written as DNA, the CDR3 is TGTGCCAGCAGTTTCTTGGGGGCTGAAAAACTGTTTTTT.

The CDR3 region has the DNA TGTGCCAGCAGCCCCGGGACAGCAGTCACAGATACGCAGTATTTT. Encoded protein: CASSPGTAVTDTQYF. The J gene is TRBJ2-3, the V gene TRBV5-5; 7 bases are shared with TRBD1. This CDR3 is built from 15 residues. The germline CDR1 and CDR2 sequences are SGHKS and YYEKEE (reference sequence). With V trimmed by 4 bases and J by 2 bases, 7 bases remained unmatched.

The chain recombines TRBV7-2 with TRBJ2-3, with TRBD1 matching 9 bases. The CDR3 is 15 residues long. The J segment lost 4 bases and the V segment lost 1 base, leaving 3 bases of the junction unmatched. Germline CDR1 is SGHTA and CDR2 is FQGNSA. The CDR3 region has the DNA TGTGCCAGCAGCTTAGTAGGGACAGGGCCAGATACGCAGTATTTT. Protein product: CASSLVGTGPDTQYF.

The rearrangement uses TRBV7-2 and TRBJ2-3, with TRBD2 matching 8 bases. V was clipped by 5 bases and J by 1 base; unmatched bases: 11. Germline V gives CDR1 SGHTA, CDR2 FQGNSA. There are 17 residues in the CDR3. This CDR3 is CASSPTGTRIRTDTQYF. In DNA, the CDR3 is TGTGCCAGCAGCCCAACCGGGACTAGGATACGCACAGATACGCAGTATTTT. Filled out from reference TRBV7-2 and TRBJ2-3, the complete variable domain reads GAGVSQSPSNKVTEKGKDVELRCDPISGHTALYWYRQSLGQGLEFLIYFQGNSAPDKSGLPSDRFSAERTGGSVSTLTIQRTQQEDSAVYLCASSPTGTRIRTDTQYFGPGTRLTVL.

CDR3 sequence: CASSLGLAGGHNEQFF. The CDR3 bases are TGTGCCAGCAGCTTAGGGCTAGCGGGAGGTCACAATGAGCAGTTCTTC. The V call is TRBV7-2, the J call TRBJ2-1, with 11 positions matching TRBD2. This CDR3 has 16 amino acids. Germline CDR1 reads SGHTA; CDR2 reads FQGNSA. J gave up 5 bases and V 1 base, and 4 bases lay outside the gene matches.

This chain connects TRBV7-2 to TRBJ1-5, with 11 positions matching TRBD1. Germline CDR1 reads SGHTA; CDR2 reads FQGNSA. The CDR3 is 15 residues long. V shed 5 bases, J shed 7 bases, and the junction held 7 bases outside the gene matches. CDR3 in amino acids: CASSQRTGGDQPQHF. In DNA, the CDR3 is TGTGCCAGCAGCCAAAGGACAGGGGGCGACCAGCCCCAGCATTTT. Full variable domain (missing parts from reference TRBV7-2 and TRBJ1-5): GAGVSQSPSNKVTEKGKDVELRCDPISGHTALYWYRQSLGQGLEFLIYFQGNSAPDKSGLPSDRFSAERTGGSVSTLTIQRTQQEDSAVYLCASSQRTGGDQPQHFGDGTRLSIL.

Only a few counts were recorded for this clonotype. V is TRBV20-1 and J is TRBJ1-6, with 9 bases fitting TRBD1. V shed 1 base, J shed 5 bases, and the junction held 9 bases outside the gene matches. The CDR3 extends over 17 amino acids. Germline assignment: CDR1 DFQATT and CDR2 SNEGSKA (reference sequence). The CDR3 sequence is CSARVTGGSRNNSPLHF. The CDR3 nucleotides are TGCAGTGCTAGAGTTACAGGGGGCAGTAGGAATAATTCACCCCTCCACTTT.